The rows below give T cell receptor beta chains drawn from one sample of a study of T cell responses to AZD1222 COVID-19 vaccine. Repertoires were generated with immunoSEQ multiplex PCR, while TCRdb's copy carries only in-frame clones and drops some. The table lists 150,000 to 160,000 clones, around nine tenths of them singletons, with 15% to 20% in the top ten. This material consisted of peripheral blood, taken on day 0 of AZD1222 vaccination. Source of these receptors: an adult in good health. Both conserved end residues are part of each CDR3. A D gene is named only where the DNA matches it firmly. For some rows the clone size is stated as once, few or many, or as a class when expanded; others skip it.

>-|-|TRBJ1-1|TRBV10-1|12
TGCGCCAGCAGAGGAGTTGGGACTGAAGCTTTCTTT
CASRGVGTEAFF
>-|-|TRBJ1-6|TRBV9|15
TGTGCCAGCAGCCCCGACGGAACATCAAATTCACCCCTCCACTTT
CASSPDGTSNSPLHF
>-|-|TRBJ1-5|TRBV19|14
TGTGCCAGTAGTATGTCACAGGGTCGTCAGCCCCAGCATTTT
CASSMSQGRQPQHF
>TRBD1|-|TRBJ1-2|TRBV6-1|15
TGTGCCAGCAGTTCACAGGGGCGAATTAACTATGGCTACACCTTC
CASSSQGRINYGYTF
>-|few|TRBJ1-1|TRBV10-3|13
TGTGCCATCAGCGGGACTTCCGGGGGGGAAGCTTTCTTT
CAISGTSGGEAFF
>-|-|TRBJ2-2|TRBV15|13
TGTGCCACCAGTCGTGTAGGGCCCGGGGAGCTGTTTTTT
CATSRVGPGELFF
>-|-|TRBJ1-2|TRBV6-2/TRBV6-3|16
TGTGCCAGCAGTTACCCCCGGTTGGGGGAGGATATAGGCTACACCTTC
CASSYPRLGEDIGYTF
>-|-|TRBJ1-1|TRBV11-2|13
TGTGCCAGCAGCTTACGCATAAACACTGAAGCTTTCTTT
CASSLRINTEAFF
>TRBD1|-|TRBJ2-3|TRBV29-1|15
TGCAGCGTGTTCCGGGACAGGGGATACACAGATACGCAGTATTTT
CSVFRDRGYTDTQYF
>-|-|TRBJ1-1|TRBV12-3/TRBV12-4|12
TGTGCCAGCAGTTCTCCCGGCCTACCCCTTTTCTTT
CASSSPGLPLFF
>-|-|TRBJ2-7|TRBV19|14
TGTGCCAGTAGCCCACGTCCTAGCTCCTACGAGCAGTACTTC
CASSPRPSSYEQYF
>-|-|TRBJ2-1|TRBV7-3|15
TGTGCCAGCAGCTTTTATGGACTAGGGGGGAATGAGCAGTTCTTC
CASSFYGLGGNEQFF
>-|-|TRBJ2-3|TRBV30|13
TGTGCCTGGAGTGTAGTTAGCACAGATACGCAGTATTTT
CAWSVVSTDTQYF
>-|-|TRBJ1-1|TRBV2|13
TGTGCCAGCAAGGGCAGAATGAACACTGAAGCTTTCTTT
CASKGRMNTEAFF
>-|-|TRBJ1-6|TRBV28|15
TGTGCCAGCAGTTTAGCGGGATCCTATAATTCACCCCTCCACTTT
CASSLAGSYNSPLHF
>TRBD2|-|TRBJ2-1|TRBV27|13
TGTGCCAGTCGCCCGGGAGGGGACAATGAGCAGTTCTTC
CASRPGGDNEQFF
>-|-|TRBJ1-4|TRBV9|17
TGTGCCAGCAGCGTAGGCCAGGGTTCGGTCGCCAATGAAAAACTGTTTTTT
CASSVGQGSVANEKLFF
>-|-|TRBJ1-2|TRBV5-1|13
TGCGCCAGCAGCTTGCGGGACAACTATGGCTACACCTTC
CASSLRDNYGYTF
>-|-|TRBJ1-1|TRBV15|15
TGTGCCACCAGCAGAGATCGGGCAGCGAACACTGAAGCTTTCTTT
CATSRDRAANTEAFF
>-|-|TRBJ1-3|TRBV2|14
TGTGCCAGCTACCAGGGGATCTCTGAAAGAACCATATATTTT
CASYQGISERTIYF
>-|-|TRBJ1-2|TRBV11-3|16
TGTGCCAGCAGCTTACCTTCGGAGGGGTTGGACTATGGCTACACCTTC
CASSLPSEGLDYGYTF
>-|once|TRBJ2-2|TRBV5-4|14
TGTGCCAGCGGGCTAGGCGTTGGGGCCGGGGAGCTGTTTTTT
CASGLGVGAGELFF
>TRBD1|-|TRBJ1-2|TRBV6-5|12
TGTGCCAGCAGCTCAGACAGGGCTGGCTACACCTTC
CASSSDRAGYTF
>TRBD2|-|TRBJ2-3|TRBV3-1/TRBV3-2|16
TGTGCCAGCAGCCAAGGGGGCGGGACTAGCGGGAATACGCAGTATTTT
CASSQGGGTSGNTQYF
>-|-|TRBJ1-1|TRBV5-1|13
TGCGCCAGCAGCCCCGAGGGAGGGACTGAAGCTTTCTTT
CASSPEGGTEAFF
>TRBD1|-|TRBJ2-6|TRBV5-1|19
TGCGCCAGCAGCCCCCGGTACTGGACAGGGAACTCTGGGGCCAACGTCCTGACTTTC
CASSPRYWTGNSGANVLTF
>TRBD1|-|TRBJ2-2|TRBV5-1|15
TGCGCCAGCAGCTGGTCACAGGGGGCGGCGGGGGAGCTGTTTTTT
CASSWSQGAAGELFF